Following are 10 T cell receptor beta chains from one sample sequenced in a study of early T cells in non-severe SARS-CoV-2 infection. TCRdb ran MiXCR on the 5' RACE reads and lists one entry per CDR3 protein. This table holds over 25,000 distinct CDR3 sequences, roughly 5.4% found once. The sample comprised whole blood. The receptors were gathered from an adult who was a healthcare worker with PCR-confirmed SARS-CoV-2 infection or an uninfected control (not recorded which).

In its sample, this clonotype was seen many times. This chain uses TRBV30 with TRBJ1-2; no clear D gene. Germline V gives CDR1 GTSNPN, CDR2 SVGIG (reference sequence). CDR3 length: 10 amino acids. The V gene lost 3 bases and the J gene lost 7 bases, with 6 bases spanning the gap. Here the CDR3 DNA reads TGTGCCTGGAGATCAGGTGGCTACACCTTC. This codes for CAWRSGGYTF.

This clonotype was found many times. The V and J genes are TRBV12-3 or TRBV12-4 and TRBJ2-7; unclear D gene. Trimming left V 6 bases short and J 2 bases short, with 14 bases between. CDR3 length equals 14 residues. This CDR3 reads CASRSSPGAYEQYF. Written as DNA, the CDR3 is TGTGCCAGCAGGTCATCTCCTGGCGCCTACGAGCAGTACTTC.

This clonotype has only a few counts. The chain links TRBV28 to TRBJ1-6, with D hard to call. The V and J ends lost 5 bases and 6 bases respectively, with 5 bases between them. The CDR3 length is 12 residues. Germline CDR1 is MDHEN and CDR2 is SYDVKM. CDR3 DNA sequence: TGTGCCAGCAGTCGCGCTAATTCACCCCTCCACTTT. Protein product: CASSRANSPLHF.

This clonotype was counted at least ten times. The chain couples TRBV3-1 to TRBJ2-3; 7 nucleotides agree with TRBD1. CDR3 length: 15 residues. Germline CDR1 reads LGHDT; CDR2 reads YNNKEL (reference sequence). V was pared by 5 bases and J by 4 bases, with 9 bases of the junction left unmatched. CDR3 nucleotide sequence: TGTGCCAGCAGCACCCGGACAGGTGCGGCAGATACGCAGTATTTT. Its translation: CASSTRTGAADTQYF.

This clonotype has a count of ten or more. The rearrangement joins TRBV10-3 to TRBJ2-7; 8 nucleotides line up with TRBD1. There are 16 residues in the CDR3. The V gene end was trimmed by 4 bases and the J gene end by 5 bases; junction bases not matched to a gene: 13. The germline V gene has CDR1 ENHRY and CDR2 SYGVKD. The DNA for the CDR3 is TGTGCCATCAGTGGAGAACAGGGGGTGGTCACTCACGAGCAGTACTTC. It yields the protein CAISGEQGVVTHEQYF.

This clonotype occurred a few times. The rearrangement uses TRBV12-5 and TRBJ1-1, with D possibly being TRBD1 (6 bases). The ends were cut back, 0 bases at V and 6 bases at J, with 8 bases in the middle. Germline V CDR1 and CDR2: LGHNT, FRNRAP. The CDR3 runs to 13 residues. CDR3 residues: CASGLVQGAEAFF. The CDR3 DNA reads as TGTGCTAGTGGTTTGGTACAGGGCGCTGAAGCTTTCTTT. Supplemented by reference TRBV12-5 and TRBJ1-1, the full variable domain reads DARVTQTPRHKVTEMGQEVTMRCQPILGHNTVFWYRQTMMQGLELLAYFRNRAPLDDSGMPKDRFSAEMPDATLATLKIQPSEPRDSAVYFCASGLVQGAEAFFGQGTRLTVV.

Ten or more counts support this clonotype. CDR3 region: CASSLEGRDANYGYTF. DNA for the CDR3: TGTGCCAGCAGCCTGGAGGGCAGAGACGCTAACTATGGCTACACCTTC. The chain uses TRBV7-9 and TRBJ1-2; D is uncertain. The CDR3 has 16 residues. V was shortened by 5 bases and J by 0 bases, with 16 bases between the two germline ends. Germline CDR1 SEHNR, CDR2 FQNEAQ (reference sequence).

This clonotype was seen a handful of times. The chain carries TRBV12-3 or TRBV12-4 and TRBJ1-2; D unresolved. V lost 2 bases to trimming and J lost 2 bases, with 12 bases between them. The CDR3 loop spans 15 amino acids. The CDR3 nucleotides are TGTGCCAGCAGTTTAAATCGAGGACTGAACTATGGCTACACCTTC. Its translation: CASSLNRGLNYGYTF.

This clonotype was picked up many times. The chain links TRBV20-1 to TRBJ1-1; possibly TRBD1 for D (6 bases). From germline, CDR1 is DFQATT and CDR2 SNEGSKA (reference sequence). This CDR3 is built from 15 residues. V dropped 1 base and J dropped 4 bases, with 16 bases sitting between them. CDR3 sequence: CSARGDTGIFTEAFF. Written as DNA, the CDR3 is TGCAGTGCTAGAGGTGACACAGGGATATTCACTGAAGCTTTCTTT.

This clonotype was observed many times. The gene calls are TRBV27 and TRBJ2-6; 10 bases match TRBD1. The length of the CDR3 is 20 residues. Germline CDR1 is MNHEY and CDR2 is SMNVEV (reference sequence). The ends lost 5 bases at V and 0 bases at J; junction bases unmatched: 13. The CDR3 here is CASSTDRDRGFFSGANVLTF. The CDR3 bases are TGTGCCAGCAGTACCGACCGGGACAGGGGTTTTTTCTCTGGGGCCAACGTCCTGACTTTC. The variable domain in full, completed from reference TRBV27 and TRBJ2-6, reads EAQVTQNPRYLITVTGKKLTVTCSQNMNHEYMSWYRQDPGLGLRQIYYSMNVEVTDKGDVPEGYKVSRKEKRNFPLILESPSPNQTSLYFCASSTDRDRGFFSGANVLTFGAGSRLTVL.